This T cell receptor beta chain was sequenced in a study of identical twins. Deletions cut 5 bases from V and 2 bases from J, with 16 bases between. This CDR3 has 14 amino acids. Germline CDR1 reads DFQATT; CDR2 reads SNEGSKA (reference sequence). Each CDR3 protein gets one entry after TCRdb re-called the 5' RACE reads with MiXCR. Among about 220,000 distinct CDR3 sequences listed, less than 8% were seen once. These data also featured in a second study, about yellow fever vaccine responses in identical twins.

The sequencing input was memory (CD45RO+) T cells sorted from blood. The chain has TRBV20-1 and TRBJ2-7, with a tentative D call TRBD1 (6 bases). The TCR was taken from a woman under 30 in good health. The CDR3 loop reads CSAHKGQITYEQYF. The DNA of the CDR3 is TGCAGTGCTCATAAAGGACAGATTACCTACGAGCAGTACTTC.